This entry concerns a single T cell receptor beta chain. Drawn from each donor were 8.5 to 10 milliliters of peripheral blood. This specimen belongs to a study of blood T cells in healthy people across ages. Study in general: When template switching was applied, about one barcoded beta molecule was captured per two T cells.

The V gene lost 4 bases and the J gene lost 7 bases, with 7 bases spanning the gap. Germline V lookup: CDR1 SQVTM, CDR2 ANQGSEA. The CDR3 loop spans 11 amino acids. A second PCR, run for roughly 7 to 11 cycles, used a sample-barcoded 5' primer plus a J-beta primer mix. Each TCR beta cDNA got a 12-nucleotide random molecular identifier. Every sample gave at least 2.5 million paired-end reads containing CDR3. Each CDR3 protein gets one entry after TCRdb re-called the 5' RACE reads with MiXCR. The table records 600,000 or so distinct CDR3 sequences, around 21% of them present only once. The sequence derives from an older man in good health. Material for sequencing was blood. The chain joins TRBV29-1 to TRBJ2-2; D is undetermined. The CDR3 bases are TGCAGCGTTGGAGATGACGGGGAGCTGTTTTTT. This encodes CSVGDDGELFF.